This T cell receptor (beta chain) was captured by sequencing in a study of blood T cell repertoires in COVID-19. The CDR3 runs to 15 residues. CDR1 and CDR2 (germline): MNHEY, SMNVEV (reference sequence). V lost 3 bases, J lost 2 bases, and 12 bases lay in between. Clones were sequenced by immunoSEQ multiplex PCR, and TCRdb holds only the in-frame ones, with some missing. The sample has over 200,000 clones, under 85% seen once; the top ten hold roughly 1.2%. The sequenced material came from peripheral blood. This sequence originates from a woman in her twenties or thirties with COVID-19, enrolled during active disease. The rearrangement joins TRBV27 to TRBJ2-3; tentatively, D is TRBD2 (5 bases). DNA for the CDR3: TGTGCCAGCAGTTTTGGCACGGGATACACAGATACGCAGTATTTT. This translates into CASSFGTGYTDTQYF.